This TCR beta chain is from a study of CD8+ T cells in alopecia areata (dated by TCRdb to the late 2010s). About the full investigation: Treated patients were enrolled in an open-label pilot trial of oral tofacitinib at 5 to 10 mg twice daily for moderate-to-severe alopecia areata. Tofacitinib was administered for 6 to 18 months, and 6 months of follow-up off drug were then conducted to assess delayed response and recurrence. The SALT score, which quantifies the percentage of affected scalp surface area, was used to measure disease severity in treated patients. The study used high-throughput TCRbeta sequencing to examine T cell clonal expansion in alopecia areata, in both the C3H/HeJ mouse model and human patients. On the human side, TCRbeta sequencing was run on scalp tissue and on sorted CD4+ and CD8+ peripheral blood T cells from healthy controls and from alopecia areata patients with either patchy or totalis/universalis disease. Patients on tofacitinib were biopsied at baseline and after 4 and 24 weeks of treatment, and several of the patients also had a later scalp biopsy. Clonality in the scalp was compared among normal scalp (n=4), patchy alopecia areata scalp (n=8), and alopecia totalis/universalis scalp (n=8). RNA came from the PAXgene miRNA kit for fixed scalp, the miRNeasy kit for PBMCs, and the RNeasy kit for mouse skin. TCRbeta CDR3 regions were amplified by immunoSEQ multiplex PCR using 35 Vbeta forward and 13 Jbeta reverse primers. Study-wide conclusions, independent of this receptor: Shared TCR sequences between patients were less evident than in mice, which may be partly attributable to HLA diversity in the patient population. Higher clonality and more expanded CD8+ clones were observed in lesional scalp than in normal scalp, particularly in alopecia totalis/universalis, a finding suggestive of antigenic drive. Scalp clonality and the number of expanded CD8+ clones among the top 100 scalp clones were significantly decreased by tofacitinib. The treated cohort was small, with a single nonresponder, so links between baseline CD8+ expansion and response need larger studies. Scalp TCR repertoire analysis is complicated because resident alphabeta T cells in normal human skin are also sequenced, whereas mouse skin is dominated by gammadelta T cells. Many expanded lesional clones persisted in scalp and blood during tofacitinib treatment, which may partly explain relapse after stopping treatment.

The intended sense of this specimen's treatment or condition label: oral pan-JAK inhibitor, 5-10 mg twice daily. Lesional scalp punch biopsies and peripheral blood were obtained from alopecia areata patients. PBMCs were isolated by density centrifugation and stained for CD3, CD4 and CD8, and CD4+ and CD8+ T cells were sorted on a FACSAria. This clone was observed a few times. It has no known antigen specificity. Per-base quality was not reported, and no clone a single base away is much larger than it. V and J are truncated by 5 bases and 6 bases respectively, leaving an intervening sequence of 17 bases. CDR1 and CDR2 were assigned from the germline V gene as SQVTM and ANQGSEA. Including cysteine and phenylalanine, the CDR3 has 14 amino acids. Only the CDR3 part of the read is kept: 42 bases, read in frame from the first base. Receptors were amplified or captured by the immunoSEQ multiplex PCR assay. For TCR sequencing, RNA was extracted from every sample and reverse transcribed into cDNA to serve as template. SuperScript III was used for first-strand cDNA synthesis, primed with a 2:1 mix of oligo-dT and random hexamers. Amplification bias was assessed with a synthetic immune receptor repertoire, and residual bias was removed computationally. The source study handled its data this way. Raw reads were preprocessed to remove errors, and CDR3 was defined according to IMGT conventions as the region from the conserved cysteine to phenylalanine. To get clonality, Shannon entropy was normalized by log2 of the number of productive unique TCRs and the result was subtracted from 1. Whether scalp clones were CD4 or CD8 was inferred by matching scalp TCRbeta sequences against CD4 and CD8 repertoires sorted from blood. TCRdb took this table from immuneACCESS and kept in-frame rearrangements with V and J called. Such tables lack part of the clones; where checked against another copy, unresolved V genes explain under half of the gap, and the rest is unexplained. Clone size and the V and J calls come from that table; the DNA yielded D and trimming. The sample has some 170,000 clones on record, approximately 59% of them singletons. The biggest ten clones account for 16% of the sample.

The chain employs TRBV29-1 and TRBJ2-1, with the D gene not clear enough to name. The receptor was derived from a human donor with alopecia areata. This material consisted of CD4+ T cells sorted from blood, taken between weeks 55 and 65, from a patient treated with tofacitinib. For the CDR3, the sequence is CSVPGGSGSNEQFF. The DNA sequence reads TGCAGCGTTCCGGGCGGTTCGGGTTCCAATGAGCAGTTCTTC.